This T cell receptor beta chain was found in a study of T cell repertoires in cytomegalovirus infection. Across the study: Indicated by public TCR beta signatures were CMV infection and matching HLA type.

Study findings and constraints: The cumulative frequency of public TCR beta families identified carriers of CMV plus the relevant HLA. Ex vivo, HLA-C-restricted CMV-specific TCR beta clonotypes prevailed over the rest of the response.

Turning to this clonotype: Its specificity is not known.

Germline loops: CDR1 MDHEN, CDR2 SYDVKM. The CDR3 is 12 residues long. The V gene lost 6 bases and the J gene lost 8 bases, with 13 bases spanning the gap. TCRdb redid the calling of the reads with MiXCR, one entry per CDR3 protein. Here the sample spans approximately 70,000 distinct CDR3 sequences, approximately 22% being singletons. The chain employs TRBV28 and TRBJ1-2; D unresolved. This receptor was taken from a human donor in good health (CMV status not recorded). Some clones in this sample may be carry-over from other donors' samples. Sequencing was carried out using PBMCs, sequenced either directly or after in vitro stimulation (not recorded which). In DNA, the CDR3 is TGTGCCAGCAGCTTGACAAGCAGAGGCTACACCTTC. Its protein is CASSLTSRGYTF.